In this sample, the clone carrying this TCR beta chain turned up a few times. What it binds is not known. This specimen belongs to a study of T cells after yellow fever vaccination. Study information: In the case of low-cell-number fractions, SMART-Seq v4 Ultra Low Input was used for preparation.

Universal primer sites and UMIs were introduced during 5'RACE template-switching synthesis of TCR cDNA. One entry per CDR3 protein, called by TCRdb with MiXCR from the 5' RACE reads. The data hold some 670,000 distinct CDR3 sequences, with approximately 13% observed a single time. Study-wide results and limits: Clonotypes appearing in both CD4 and CD8 compartments existed, and their share was small.

The CDR3 is 14 amino acids. V shed 3 bases and J 5 bases; nucleotides not matched to a gene: 3. CDR1 is SGDLS and CDR2 is YYNGEE in the germline V gene. Sample: PBMCs, taken on the day of the yellow fever booster vaccination. The clonotype was recovered from a man aged 30-40 years who received the YFV17D yellow fever vaccine. The V call is TRBV9, the J call TRBJ1-5; 9 bases align to TRBD1. CDR3 protein: CASSAGQGYQPQHF. The DNA of the CDR3 is TGTGCCAGCAGCGCTGGACAGGGGTATCAGCCCCAGCATTTT.